Detailed here is one T cell receptor (beta chain). These data are taken from a study of blood T cell repertoires in COVID-19. In the study overall: Sources were T cells, B-cell-depleted T cells, or PBMCs; the material itself was cDNA or gDNA.

Authors' analysis steps: Amplifying reference gene primers gave estimates of nucleated cell counts. Sequencing was performed with immunoSEQ multiplex PCR; in TCRdb, only in-frame clones are kept and a portion is missing. V, J and clone size are taken as reported in that table, and D and trimming were inferred from the DNA itself. The sample has some 270,000 clones; approximately 89% are singletons. This CDR3 has 15 residues. The ends were cut back, 5 bases at V and 7 bases at J, with 17 bases in the middle. Germline loops: CDR1 SGHTA, CDR2 FQGNSA. Material for sequencing was peripheral blood. This receptor was taken from a woman aged 55-69 years who had recovered from COVID-19. This chain connects TRBV7-2 to TRBJ2-2; possible D gene TRBD2, 6 bases. DNA of the CDR3: TGTGCCAGCAGCCGGAGGACTGACGGGGGCGGGGAGCTGTTTTTT. It is translated as CASSRRTDGGGELFF.